The 3 T cell receptor beta chains listed next were all sequenced from one sample in a study of blood T cell repertoires in COVID-19 (dated by TCRdb to about 2020). Library preparation used the immunoSEQ multiplex PCR assay. Imported from immuneACCESS, the table was reduced by TCRdb to in-frame sequences with V and J called. These copies leave out some clones; in studies compared against another copy, an unresolved V gene accounts for under half, and the cause of the remainder is not known. The sample records 65,000 to 70,000 clones, around three quarters of which are singletons. The ten top clones hold approximately 15% of the sample. Sequenced input: peripheral blood. These receptor sequences come from a man in his 60s with acute or convalescent COVID-19.

The rearrangement uses TRBV28 and TRBJ1-1, with D possibly matching TRBD1 (6 bases). This CDR3 region has 13 residues. The V end lost 4 bases, the J end lost 4 bases, and 10 bases lay between the germline ends. Germline V gene lookup returns CDR1 MDHEN and CDR2 SYDVKM. The CDR3 region has the DNA TGTGCCAGCAGTTGGGTGGGGGCCACTGAAGCTTTCTTT. Protein: CASSWVGATEAFF.

This chain joins TRBV5-1 and TRBJ1-5; D uncertain. The CDR3 is 14 amino acids. Looked up from germline, CDR1 is SGHRS and CDR2 is YFSETQ. V was shortened by 0 bases and J by 7 bases, with 11 bases between the two germline ends. The CDR3 nucleotides are TGCGCCAGCAGCTTGGCCATGGGCGGGCAGCCCCAGCATTTT. It encodes CASSLAMGGQPQHF.

CDR3 bases: TGTGCCAGCAGCTTAAGGCCAGGGGATACAGATACGCAGTATTTT. Encoded protein: CASSLRPGDTDTQYF. J is TRBJ2-3 and V is TRBV7-9; maybe TRBD1 (6 bases). With 2 bases removed from V and 3 bases from J, the gap between germline ends came to 12 bases. CDR1 and CDR2 (germline): SEHNR, FQNEAQ (reference sequence). The CDR3 has 15 residues.